A selection of T cell receptor beta chains follows, all from one sample in a study of blood T cell repertoires in COVID-19. Profiled with immunoSEQ multiplex PCR; TCRdb holds only in-frame clones, not every one. Of around 290,000 clones in the sample, around 88% are singletons; the top ten hold roughly 5%. Sequenced input: peripheral blood. These receptors were obtained from a middle-aged man with acute or convalescent COVID-19. CDR3s include the opening cysteine and the closing phenylalanine or tryptophan. The D gene is left open where the match is weak. Rows give clone size only sometimes, using once, few, many, or a class for an expanded clone.

D gene	clone size	V gene	J gene	CDR3 DNA	CDR3 protein
TRBD1	NA	TRBV6-6	TRBJ1-2	TGTGCCAGCAACATGCTGGGACAGGCCTCTTATGGCTACACCTTC	CASNMLGQASYGYTF
NA	NA	TRBV5-1	TRBJ2-7	TGCGCCAGCAGCCCGGGCGGGACAGAAATTTACGAGCAGTACTTC	CASSPGGTEIYEQYF
NA	NA	TRBV11-3	TRBJ1-1	TGTGCCAGCAGCTGGTTGGGGACGCGGGGTAGAACTGAAGCTTTCTTT	CASSWLGTRGRTEAFF
NA	NA	TRBV6-5	TRBJ1-5	TGTGCCAGCAGCCGCATTAGTGTCTATCAGCCCCAGCATTTT	CASSRISVYQPQHF
NA	once	TRBV5-4	TRBJ1-2	TGTGCCACCCTTACCCAGGGGATCGACTATGGCTACACCTTC	CATLTQGIDYGYTF
NA	NA	TRBV5-1	TRBJ1-2	TGCGCCAGCAGCTTTACAGGGCCCCGGGGCTATGGCTACACCTTC	CASSFTGPRGYGYTF
NA	NA	TRBV7-2	TRBJ2-1	TGTGCCAGCACCTCGGGACTCACGTACAATGAGCAGTTCTTC	CASTSGLTYNEQFF
TRBD2	once	TRBV11-3	TRBJ2-1	TGTGCCAGCAGAACCGGGACTAGCGGGGGGGCCTACAATGAGCAGTTCTTC	CASRTGTSGGAYNEQFF
TRBD2	NA	TRBV2	TRBJ2-7	TGTGCCAGCAGGAACGGGGGGGTAGCTGCGCAGTACTTC	CASRNGGVAAQYF
NA	NA	TRBV6-5	TRBJ1-3	TGTGCCAGCACCCTAGACAGCAACTCTGGAAACACCATATATTTT	CASTLDSNSGNTIYF
TRBD1	NA	TRBV10-2	TRBJ2-3	TGCGCCAGCAGTGACAGGACAGGGATAGATACGCAGTATTTT	CASSDRTGIDTQYF
TRBD1	NA	TRBV27	TRBJ2-1	TGTGCCAGCAGTCCCTCCGGGACAGGGTTCAATGAGCAGTTCTTC	CASSPSGTGFNEQFF
NA	NA	TRBV12-3/TRBV12-4	TRBJ1-2	TGTGCCAGCAGTGATACGGGGGTCTACACCTTC	CASSDTGVYTF
TRBD1	NA	TRBV6-5	TRBJ1-2	TGTGCCAGCAGCCAAAGGGACAGGGGGAGAAGTGGCTACACCTTC	CASSQRDRGRSGYTF
NA	NA	TRBV5-1	TRBJ1-1	TGCGCCAGCAGCGCGGACAGTCCGAACACTGAAGCTTTCTTT	CASSADSPNTEAFF
TRBD2	NA	TRBV3-1/TRBV3-2	TRBJ2-7	TGTGCCAGCAGCCAGATAGCGGGGGGCAGCGAGCAGTACTTC	CASSQIAGGSEQYF
NA	NA	TRBV6-1	TRBJ1-5	TGTGCCAGCAGTGGAACAGTAGGGAGAAGCAATCAGCCCCAGCATTTT	CASSGTVGRSNQPQHF
TRBD1	NA	TRBV9	TRBJ1-5	TGTGCCAGCAGCGTAGGTGGGACAGGGACGTCTCAGCCCCAGCATTTT	CASSVGGTGTSQPQHF
TRBD1	once	TRBV5-1	TRBJ1-4	TGCGCCAGCAGCCAACACAGGGGCCCTAATGAAAAACTGTTTTTT	CASSQHRGPNEKLFF